This TCR beta chain was recovered during a study of blood T cell repertoires in COVID-19. Study context: The United States, Italy and Spain supplied acute and convalescent COVID-19 samples.

The germline CDR1 and CDR2 sequences are MDHEN and SYDVKM. The CDR3 spans 14 residues. J lost 2 bases, V lost 5 bases, and 5 bases had no gene match. Authors' methods: Cell counts per sample came from amplifying reference gene primers. Profiled with immunoSEQ multiplex PCR; TCRdb holds only in-frame clones, not every one. Clone size and the V and J calls come from that table; the DNA yielded D and trimming. The sample has 140,000 to 150,000 clones, approximately 80% seen once; the top ten hold approximately 8.2%. The V call is TRBV28, the J call TRBJ2-7; 8 nucleotides line up with TRBD2. The clonotype comes from a human donor in a cohort sampled during active COVID-19. Specimen: peripheral blood. CDR3 in amino acids: CASSLIAGTYEQYF. The CDR3 DNA sequence: TGTGCCAGCAGTCTCATAGCGGGAACCTACGAGCAGTACTTC.